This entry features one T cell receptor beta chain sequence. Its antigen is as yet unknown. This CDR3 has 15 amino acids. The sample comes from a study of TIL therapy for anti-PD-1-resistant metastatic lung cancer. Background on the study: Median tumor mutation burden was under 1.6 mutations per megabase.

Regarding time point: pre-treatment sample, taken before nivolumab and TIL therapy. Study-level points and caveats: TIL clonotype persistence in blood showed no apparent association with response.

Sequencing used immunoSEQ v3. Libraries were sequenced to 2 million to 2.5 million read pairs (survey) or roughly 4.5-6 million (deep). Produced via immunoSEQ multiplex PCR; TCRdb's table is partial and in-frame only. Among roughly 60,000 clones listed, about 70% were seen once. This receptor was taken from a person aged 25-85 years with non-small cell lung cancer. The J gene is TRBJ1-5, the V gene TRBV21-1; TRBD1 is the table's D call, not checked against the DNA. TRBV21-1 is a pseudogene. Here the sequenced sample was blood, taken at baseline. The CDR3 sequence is CASSKAPGGNQPQHF. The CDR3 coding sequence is TGTGCCAGCAGCAAAGCGCCAGGGGGCAATCAGCCCCAGCATTTT.